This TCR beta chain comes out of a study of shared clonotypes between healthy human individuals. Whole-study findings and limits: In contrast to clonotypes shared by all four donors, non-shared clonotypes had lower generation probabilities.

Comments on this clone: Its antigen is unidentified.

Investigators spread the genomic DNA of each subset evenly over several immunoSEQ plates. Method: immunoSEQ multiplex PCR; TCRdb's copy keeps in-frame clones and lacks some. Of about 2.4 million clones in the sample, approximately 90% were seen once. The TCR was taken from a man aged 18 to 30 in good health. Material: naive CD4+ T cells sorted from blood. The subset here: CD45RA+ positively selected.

The CDR3 region is CASSIGQGINTGELFF. Here the CDR3 DNA reads TGTGCCAGTAGTATAGGACAGGGAATAAACACCGGGGAGCTGTTTTTT. The gene calls are TRBV19 and TRBJ2-2, with 7 bases identical to TRBD1. Trimming took 1 base from V and 2 from J; bases not matched to a gene: 4. This CDR3 is built from 16 residues. Looked up from germline, CDR1 is LNHDA and CDR2 is SQIVND (reference sequence).